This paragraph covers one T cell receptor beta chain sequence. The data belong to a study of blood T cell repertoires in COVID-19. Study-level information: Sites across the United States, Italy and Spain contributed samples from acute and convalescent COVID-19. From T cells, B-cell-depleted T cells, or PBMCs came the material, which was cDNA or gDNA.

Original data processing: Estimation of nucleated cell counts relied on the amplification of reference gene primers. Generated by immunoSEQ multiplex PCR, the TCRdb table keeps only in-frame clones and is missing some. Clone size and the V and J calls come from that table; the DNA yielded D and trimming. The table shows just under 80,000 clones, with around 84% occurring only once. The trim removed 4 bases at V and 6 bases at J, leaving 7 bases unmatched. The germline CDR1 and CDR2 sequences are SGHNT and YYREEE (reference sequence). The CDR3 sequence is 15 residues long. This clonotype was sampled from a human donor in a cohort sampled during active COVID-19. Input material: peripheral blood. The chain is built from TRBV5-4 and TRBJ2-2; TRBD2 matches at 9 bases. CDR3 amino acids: CASSELAGLAGELFF. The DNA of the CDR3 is TGTGCCAGCAGCGAACTAGCGGGTCTGGCCGGGGAGCTGTTTTTT.